This T cell receptor (beta chain) was retrieved from a study of T cells in localized non-small cell lung cancer. General study findings and limits: Higher T cell density in the blood was associated with longer overall survival, whereas higher adjacent-lung clonality associated with shorter survival. Peak T cell clonality was found in uninvolved adjacent lung, exceeding tumor. The appearance of a median roughly 58 of the top 100 tumor clones was seen in adjacent lung.

Germline values: CDR1 SGHRS, CDR2 YFSETQ. V was pared by 5 bases and J by 4 bases, with 8 bases of the junction left unmatched. This CDR3 is built from 15 residues. Sequencing was performed with immunoSEQ multiplex PCR; in TCRdb, only in-frame clones are kept and a portion is missing. The sample holds tens of thousands of clones; approximately 90% are singletons and the top ten take roughly 6.9%. A word on this clone: Its antigen remains unidentified.

The chain combines TRBV5-1 with TRBJ1-1; 10 bases line up with TRBD1. This TCR came from a female donor at least 60 years old with stage I lung adenocarcinoma. Sequenced here: peripheral blood, sampled before any cancer treatment. The CDR3 bases are TGCGCCAGCAGTCGTGACAGGGGGCAGCTCACTGAAGCTTTCTTT. Translating it yields CASSRDRGQLTEAFF.